This T cell receptor beta chain originates from a study of metastatic and nonmetastatic thyroid tumors. Study-wide context: Comparative analysis of repertoires was undertaken across blood and tumor or nodule tissue obtained from malignant and benign thyroid patients.

Treatment of any kind had been given to no patient before thyroid surgery. In this sample, this clone turned up many times. The antigen remains unidentified. Per the authors' pipeline: To classify distant metastasis in papillary thyroid cancer, a model was built from CDR3 differences across clinicopathological groups. TCRdb re-processed the PCR reads through MiXCR. Clone size and V and J calls follow TCRdb, not the original study. This table holds tens of thousands of clones, under 15% found once. General study results and limits: Patients with malignant thyroid tumors reportedly had significantly higher TCR beta diversity than those with benign nodules, in blood and tumor.

Per germline, CDR1 LNHDA and CDR2 SQIVND (reference sequence). The CDR3 has 16 amino acids. Germline trimming cut 3 bases from V and 1 base from J; bases unmatched to any gene: 8. Sequencing input: blood. The TCR comes from a female donor with papillary thyroid cancer or a benign thyroid nodule (not recorded which). Some clones in this sample may be carry-over from other donors' samples. The chain joins TRBV19 to TRBJ1-1, with TRBD1 identical over 7 bases. For the CDR3, the DNA is TGTGCCAGTAGTATCCTGGAGGGGGCAGGGAACACTGAAGCTTTCTTT. This translates into CASSILEGAGNTEAFF.